The rows below give T cell receptor beta chains drawn from one sample of a study of T cells in Graves' hyperthyroidism and ophthalmopathy. TCRdb reprocessed the multiplex PCR reads with MiXCR, giving one entry per CDR3 protein. The sample has a few hundred thousand distinct CDR3 sequences, roughly 14% seen once. The specimen was blood. The source of these receptors is a woman between 18 and 29 years old with Graves' hyperthyroidism that later progressed to Graves' ophthalmopathy. CDR3s include the opening cysteine and the closing phenylalanine or tryptophan. D genes are given only for firm matches. Part of the rows lack a size; the others show once, few, many or a class for expanded clones.

TRBV4-3	few	TRBD2	TRBJ2-7	TGCGCCAGCAGCCAAGGAGCGGGACCCTTCTACGAGCAGTACTTC	CASSQGAGPFYEQYF
TRBV20-1	many	TRBD1	TRBJ2-3	TGCAGTGCTAGAGCGACAGGGACAGATACGCAGTATTTT	CSARATGTDTQYF
TRBV5-1	NA	TRBD1	TRBJ2-7	TGCGCCAGCAGCTTGGCACCGGGACAGCGGATCTACGAGCAGTACTTC	CASSLAPGQRIYEQYF
TRBV28	many	NA	TRBJ2-7	TGTGCCAGCAGTTTAAATTCCGGGGCCTACGAGCAGTACTTC	CASSLNSGAYEQYF
TRBV14	many	TRBD1	TRBJ2-1	TGTGCCAGCAGCCAAGATACAGGGGGCTTACGGGAGCAGTTCTTC	CASSQDTGGLREQFF
TRBV7-6	many	NA	TRBJ2-1	TGTGCCAGCAGCTTAGTAGGCGGGAATTCCGCTAATGAGCAGTTCTTC	CASSLVGGNSANEQFF
TRBV15	few	NA	TRBJ2-2	TGTGCCACCAGGGTCCAGGGCCCGAACACCGGGGAGCTGTTTTTT	CATRVQGPNTGELFF
TRBV28	many	TRBD2	TRBJ2-1	TGTGCCAGCAGTTTTAGCGGGAAACGTAATGAGCAGTTCTTC	CASSFSGKRNEQFF
TRBV27	NA	NA	TRBJ1-5	TGTGCCAGCAGTTGGGGGGCAGGGTGGAATCAGCCCCAGCATTTT	CASSWGAGWNQPQHF
TRBV11-2	NA	TRBD2	TRBJ2-3	TGTGCCAGCAGCTTAGTAGACCGGTCTAGCGGTATCACAGATACGCAGTATTTT	CASSLVDRSSGITDTQYF
TRBV12-3/TRBV12-4	many	NA	TRBJ2-5	TGTGCCAGCAGTTTAGTTCCTAGAAGGGAGACCCAGTACTTC	CASSLVPRRETQYF
TRBV7-2	few	NA	TRBJ2-3	TGTGCCAGCAGCTTAGTCTTGGTAGATACGCAGTATTTT	CASSLVLVDTQYF
TRBV20-1	many	NA	TRBJ2-5	TGCAGTGCTAGAGATGTGGATTGGGCCCAGTACTTC	CSARDVDWAQYF
TRBV24-1	NA	TRBD2	TRBJ2-1	TGTGCCACCAGTGATGTAGCGGGACCGGACAATGAGCAGTTCTTC	CATSDVAGPDNEQFF